Each of the 26 T cell receptor beta chains below was sequenced from the same sample in a study of shared clonotypes between healthy human individuals. Produced via immunoSEQ multiplex PCR; TCRdb's table is partial and in-frame only. The sample lists about 2.3 million clones, approximately 95% occurring once. What was sequenced was naive CD4+ T cells from PBMCs. The subset is: CD45RA+ positively selected. These receptors came from a man aged 18 to 29 in good health. Some clones in this sample may be carry-over from other donors' samples.

This clone was seen once. The chain links TRBV2 to TRBJ1-1; tentative D call: TRBD1 (5 bases). CDR3 length: 14 amino acids. With 8 bases removed from V and 5 bases from J, the gap between germline ends came to 18 bases. Germline V gene lookup returns CDR1 SNHLY and CDR2 FYNNEI. The CDR3 here is CASSSLGVDTEAFF. The CDR3 DNA follows: TGTGCCAGCTCTTCTTTGGGGGTCGATACTGAAGCTTTCTTT.

The J gene is TRBJ2-1, the V gene TRBV9; the match to TRBD2 covers 8 bases. V lost 4 bases and J lost 6; bases outside the gene matches: 15. The germline gives CDR1 SGDLS, CDR2 YYNGEE. The CDR3 loop spans 17 amino acids. The CDR3 nucleotides read TGTGCCAGCAGCTCCTATCCGGGACTAGGCTTCGGCAATGAGCAGTTCTTC. This gives the protein CASSSYPGLGFGNEQFF.

The V and J genes are TRBV11-1 and TRBJ2-3; D uncertain. Trimming removed 5 bases from V and 2 bases from J, with 8 bases in between. The CDR3 covers 13 residues. The germline CDR1 and CDR2 sequences are SGHAT and FQDESV (reference sequence). The CDR3 spells CASSPGPTDTQYF. CDR3 in DNA: TGTGCCAGCAGCCCAGGCCCCACAGATACGCAGTATTTT.

The chain employs TRBV7-2 and TRBJ2-5, with D uncertain. CDR3 length: 15 residues. CDR1 and CDR2 from the germline V gene are SGHTA and FQGNSA. Trimming left V 2 bases short and J 1 base short, with 11 bases between. CDR3 sequence: CASSLNSAFQETQYF. The CDR3 DNA reads as TGTGCCAGCAGCTTAAACAGCGCTTTCCAAGAGACCCAGTACTTC.

The chain uses TRBV28 and TRBJ1-5, with 10 bases fitting TRBD1. This CDR3 contains 20 residues. The germline CDR1 and CDR2 sequences are MDHEN and SYDVKM. V gave up 6 bases and J gave up 4 bases; unmatched junction bases: 21. The CDR3 DNA follows: TGTGCCAGCAGGGGCGCCCGTCGGACAGGGGGATTGTTAGGTAATCAGCCCCAGCATTTT. Translated, it gives CASRGARRTGGLLGNQPQHF.

In nucleotides, the CDR3 is TGTGCCAGCAGCTTGCCGGGCCGGGGGGCGGATACGCAGTATTTT. Translating it yields CASSLPGRGADTQYF. The gene calls are TRBV5-4 and TRBJ2-3, with a tentative D call TRBD2 (7 bases). Deletions cut 1 base from V and 6 bases from J, with 15 bases between. Germline assignment: CDR1 SGHNT and CDR2 YYREEE (reference sequence). The CDR3 has 15 residues.

This clone came up a few times. CDR3: CASSANRASGSYEQYF. The CDR3 bases are TGTGCCAGCAGTGCCAACAGGGCTTCGGGGTCCTACGAGCAGTACTTC. The chain joins TRBV28 to TRBJ2-7, with D tentatively TRBD1 (6 bases). Trimming pared 5 bases from V and 1 base from J, leaving 18 bases between. Germline-derived CDR1 and CDR2 are MDHEN and SYDVKM. CDR3 size: 16 residues.

The rearrangement uses TRBV10-3 and TRBJ2-7; no clear D. Germline CDR1 ENHRY, CDR2 SYGVKD. The CDR3 spans 11 residues. V was shortened by 5 bases and J by 0 bases, with 2 bases between the two germline ends. CDR3 sequence (DNA): TGTGCCATCAGTAACTCCTACGAGCAGTACTTC. It yields the protein CAISNSYEQYF.

This clone was counted only a few times. The chain recombines TRBV7-2 with TRBJ1-2; 7 positions match TRBD1. The CDR3 runs to 14 residues. The germline CDR1 and CDR2 sequences are SGHTA and FQGNSA. The V and J ends lost 1 base and 7 bases, in that order; junction bases with no gene match: 6. Here the CDR3 reads CASSLGQGSIGYTF. The CDR3 region has the DNA TGTGCCAGCAGCTTAGGACAGGGAAGTATTGGCTACACCTTC.

The chain employs TRBV10-3 and TRBJ1-2; D gene ambiguous. This CDR3 is 15 amino acids long. Germline values: CDR1 ENHRY, CDR2 SYGVKD. V lost 0 bases to trimming and J lost 8 bases, with 16 bases between them. CDR3 DNA: TGTGCCATCAGTGAGTCGGCAAATGAACCTGGGGGCTACACCTTC. This encodes CAISESANEPGGYTF.

The chain joins TRBV5-4 to TRBJ2-1; TRBD1 or TRBD2 may be the D gene (5 bases each). The CDR3 covers 15 residues. Germline V gene sequence: CDR1 SGHNT, CDR2 YYREEE (reference sequence). V was pared by 4 bases and J by 3 bases, with 14 bases between. CDR3 DNA: TGTGCCAGCAGCACTGGGACGGAGAACTACAATGAGCAGTTCTTC. It codes for CASSTGTENYNEQFF.

The sample holds a few counts of this clone. The chain has TRBV5-1 and TRBJ2-1, with 9 bases that match TRBD2. With 0 bases clipped from V and 2 bases from J, the junction kept 3 bases outside the gene matches. The CDR3 runs to 16 residues. Germline CDR1 and CDR2: SGHRS and YFSETQ. CDR3 bases: TGCGCCAGCAGCTTGGTAGCGGGAGTCACCTACAATGAGCAGTTCTTC. It is translated as CASSLVAGVTYNEQFF. The complete variable domain, with remaining parts taken from reference TRBV5-1 and TRBJ2-1, reads KAGVTQTPRYLIKTRGQQVTLSCSPISGHRSVSWYQQTPGQGLQFLFEYFSETQRNKGNFPGRFSGRQFSNSRSEMNVSTLELGDSALYLCASSLVAGVTYNEQFFGPGTRLTVL.

The V gene is TRBV28, the J gene TRBJ2-7; 8 bases fit TRBD1. The germline V gene has CDR1 MDHEN and CDR2 SYDVKM. Losses at the gene ends were 7 bases for V and 3 bases for J; bases not matched to a gene: 11. The CDR3 loop spans 15 amino acids. The CDR3 region has the DNA TGTGCCAGCAACCCCGGAATGGGACAGGACTACGAGCAGTACTTC. Its translation: CASNPGMGQDYEQYF.

This clone was seen just once. The CDR3 here is CASRLNPSSYNEQFF. CDR3 DNA: TGTGCCAGCCGGCTCAATCCGAGCTCCTACAATGAGCAGTTCTTC. The chain joins TRBV6-1 to TRBJ2-1, with D unclear. The V and J ends lost 8 bases and 0 bases respectively, with 14 bases between them. This CDR3 has 15 residues. In germline, CDR1 is MNHNS, CDR2 SASEGT.

About this clone itself: Other nucleotide sequences from this sample produce the same CDR3. The chain carries TRBV7-3 and TRBJ1-1; D is undetermined. Trimming removed 5 bases at V and 1 base at J, with 8 bases between. The CDR3 runs to 13 residues. The germline CDR1 and CDR2 sequences are SGHTA and FQGTGA. CDR3 protein: CASSPQPNTEAFF. The DNA of the CDR3 is TGTGCCAGCAGCCCCCAGCCGAACACTGAAGCTTTCTTT.

To note about this clone: Different DNA sequences within this sample yield the same CDR3. V is TRBV28 and J is TRBJ2-6, with 8 bases aligning to TRBD2. Germline values: CDR1 MDHEN, CDR2 SYDVKM. V gave up 3 bases and J gave up 2 bases; unmatched junction bases: 0. The CDR3 is made up of 15 amino acids. The CDR3 DNA reads TGTGCCAGCAGTTTCGGGGGGGCTGGGGCCAACGTCCTGACTTTC. Amino acids: CASSFGGAGANVLTF.

The J gene is TRBJ1-5, the V gene TRBV5-8, with 7 positions matching TRBD1. Germline V gene sequence: CDR1 SGHTS, CDR2 YDEGEE. Trimming cost V 4 bases and J 5 bases; bases outside gene matches: 9. This CDR3 has 15 amino acids. The CDR3 DNA reads as TGTGCCAGCAGCGGGAGGACAGGAGTCCATCAGCCCCAGCATTTT. Protein product: CASSGRTGVHQPQHF. Full variable domain (missing parts from reference TRBV5-8 and TRBJ1-5): EAGVTQSPTHLIKTRGQQATLRCSPISGHTSVYWYQQALGLGLQFLLWYDEGEERNRGNFPPRFSGRQFPNYSSELNVNALELEDSALYLCASSGRTGVHQPQHFGDGTRLSIL.

This chain connects TRBV4-2 to TRBJ1-2; maybe TRBD1 (6 bases). The CDR3 runs to 15 residues. CDR1 is LGHNA, CDR2 YNFKEQ, per germline. The V end was cut by 5 bases, the J end by 3 bases, with 16 bases between. The CDR3 here is CASSAQGGLDYGYTF. The CDR3 DNA reads TGTGCCAGCAGCGCTCAAGGGGGGCTAGACTATGGCTACACCTTC.

This chain's CDR3 is CASSLGGTGGDTQYF. The CDR3 coding sequence is TGTGCCAGCAGCTTAGGGGGGACAGGGGGAGATACGCAGTATTTT. The rearrangement links TRBV11-2 to TRBJ2-3, with 11 nucleotides matching TRBD1. CDR1 SGHAT and CDR2 FQNNGV come from the germline V gene. The CDR3 is 15 amino acids. The ends lost 1 base at V and 5 bases at J; junction bases unmatched: 2.

The chain is built from TRBV7-3 and TRBJ2-2; TRBD1 might be the D (5 bases). The germline CDR1 and CDR2 sequences are SGHTA and FQGTGA. Trimming removed 4 bases from V and 1 base from J, with 7 bases in between. There are 14 residues in the CDR3. CDR3 residues: CASSSRGNTGELFF. CDR3 in DNA: TGTGCCAGCAGCTCAAGGGGGAACACCGGGGAGCTGTTTTTT.

This clone was detected a few times. J is TRBJ1-1 and V is TRBV5-1; no reliable D call. V was pared by 4 bases and J by 4 bases, with 14 bases between. The CDR3 is made up of 14 amino acids. Germline V gives CDR1 SGHRS, CDR2 YFSETQ. The CDR3 DNA is TGCGCCAGCAGCGTCGAAAGCCTCGGCACTGAAGCTTTCTTT. It codes for CASSVESLGTEAFF.

The rearrangement uses TRBV2 and TRBJ2-7; TRBD1 matches 10 bases. The CDR3 loop spans 15 amino acids. The J segment lost 6 bases and the V segment lost 6 bases, leaving 11 bases of the junction unmatched. Germline CDR1 reads SNHLY; CDR2 reads FYNNEI. The CDR3 nucleotides are TGTGCCAGCAGCACGGGACAGGGGTCTTATTCCGAGCAGTACTTC. This translates into CASSTGQGSYSEQYF.

J is TRBJ1-5 and V is TRBV4-2, with TRBD1 as a possible D gene (5 bases). Trimming left V 4 bases short and J 0 bases short, with 13 bases between. The CDR3 covers 16 residues. Germline CDR1 is LGHNA and CDR2 is YNFKEQ. DNA for the CDR3: TGTGCCAGCAGCCCCAGTGAGGGGTATAGCAATCAGCCCCAGCATTTT. Protein product: CASSPSEGYSNQPQHF.

The chain recombines TRBV5-1 with TRBJ2-7; tentative D call: TRBD2 (6 bases). Between the trimmed V and J ends, which lost 0 bases and 3 bases, there was a span of 10 bases. There are 14 residues in the CDR3. CDR1 and CDR2 from the germline V gene are SGHRS and YFSETQ. The DNA for the CDR3 is TGCGCCAGCAGCTTGGACCCGCGGGACTACGAGCAGTACTTC. Amino acids: CASSLDPRDYEQYF.

The V gene is TRBV18, the J gene TRBJ1-6, with 8 bases lining up with TRBD1. CDR3 length: 15 amino acids. With 5 bases clipped from V and 9 bases from J, the junction kept 9 bases outside the gene matches. Germline V lookup: CDR1 KGHSH, CDR2 LQKENI. The CDR3 region is CASSEQGQGASPLHF. The CDR3 DNA is TGTGCCAGCTCAGAACAAGGGCAGGGGGCTTCACCCCTCCACTTT. Based on the CDR3 plus reference TRBV18 and TRBJ1-6, the full variable domain is NAGVMQNPRHLVRRRGQEARLRCSPMKGHSHVYWYRQLPEEGLKFMVYLQKENIIDESGMPKERFSAEFPKEGPSILRIQQVVRGDSAAYFCASSEQGQGASPLHFGNGTRLTVT.

The chain couples TRBV9 to TRBJ1-5; D gene uncertain. V shed 0 bases and J shed 4 bases, with 8 bases lying between them. The CDR3 is made up of 14 amino acids. In germline, CDR1 is SGDLS, CDR2 YYNGEE. The CDR3 loop reads CASSVGHLNQPQHF. The CDR3 DNA reads TGTGCCAGCAGCGTAGGACACCTAAATCAGCCCCAGCATTTT.